Included here is one T cell receptor (beta chain) sequence, with context. Its antigen is still unknown. The CDR3 length is 15 residues. V was cut by 1 base and J by 7 bases, with 17 bases left in between. Per the germline V gene, CDR1 is SGHTA and CDR2 is FQGNSA. This sample is drawn from a study of radiation and T cells in renal cell carcinoma. Sequencing used immunoSEQ multiplex PCR; TCRdb keeps in-frame clones, though not all of them. The repertoire holds around 120,000 clones, with around four fifths as singletons. Overall study findings and caveats: Pretreatment tumor biopsies were lacking, so baseline clonotypes are unknown.

Time point here: blood 2 weeks post-SBRT. This sample's treatment: 15 Gy SBRT to primary tumor, nephrectomy 4 weeks later. Clear cell pathology was present in this patient's renal cell carcinoma. This clonotype was sampled from a woman in her fifties or sixties with renal cell carcinoma. Here the sequenced sample was blood, taken from a patient whose treatment included radiotherapy and nephrectomy. The chain carries TRBV7-2 and TRBJ2-7; D is perhaps TRBD1 or TRBD2 (5 bases each). In nucleotides, the CDR3 is TGTGCCAGCAGCTTAGATGGGGGAAAGCAGCGAGAGCAGTACTTC. This gives the protein CASSLDGGKQREQYF.